The 23 T cell receptor beta chains below all came from one sample that was sequenced in a study of response to subunit inactivated influenza vaccine. TCRdb reprocessed the RT-PCR reads via MiXCR and lists one record per CDR3 protein. The repertoire holds 500,000 or so distinct CDR3 sequences, with approximately 17% as singletons. The input for sequencing was CD4+ T cells sorted from PBMCs, taken about 24 months after vaccination. The receptor source for this set is a man between 50 and 70 years old who received an inactivated influenza vaccine.

The chain carries TRBV2 and TRBJ2-1, with D perhaps TRBD2 (6 bases). The germline V gene encodes CDR1 SNHLY and CDR2 FYNNEI. Trimming removed 6 bases at V and 5 bases at J, with 17 bases between. This CDR3 has 15 amino acids. The CDR3 loop reads CASSPGPGGNNEQFF. For the CDR3, the DNA is TGTGCCAGCAGCCCCGGCCCCGGGGGTAACAATGAGCAGTTCTTC.

The chain carries TRBV20-1 and TRBJ2-1; maybe TRBD2 (6 bases). This CDR3 has 15 residues. Trimming cost V 1 base and J 10 bases, with 20 bases left between them. Per germline, CDR1 DFQATT and CDR2 SNEGSKA (reference sequence). The CDR3 sequence is CSARALGLRLAEQFF. The CDR3 DNA reads TGCAGTGCTAGAGCCCTAGGACTACGTCTTGCCGAGCAGTTCTTC.

The chain is built from TRBV7-2 and TRBJ2-3, with 8 positions matching TRBD2. CDR3 length: 17 amino acids. The junction had 12 bases not matched to a gene; V was cut back by 5 bases and J by 2 bases. Germline V gene data show CDR1 as SGHTA and CDR2 as FQGNSA. CDR3 nucleotides: TGTGCCAGCAGCAGGGATGGACTAGCTAGTTTCACAGATACGCAGTATTTT. Residues: CASSRDGLASFTDTQYF.

V gene TRBV30 combines with J gene TRBJ1-3; D not resolved. Germline V gene sequence: CDR1 GTSNPN, CDR2 SVGIG (reference sequence). CDR3 length: 12 amino acids. Trimming removed 4 bases at V and 4 bases at J, with 8 bases between. The CDR3 protein is CAWNRGGNTIYF. The CDR3, as DNA: TGTGCCTGGAACCGAGGGGGAAACACCATATATTTT.

This clonotype was found many times. The chain is built from TRBV12-3 or TRBV12-4 and TRBJ1-5; 9 nucleotides match TRBD1. The CDR3 extends over 14 amino acids. Trimming cost V 7 bases and J 6 bases; bases outside gene matches: 7. The DNA of the CDR3 is TGTGCCAGCACCCTCACAGGGGGCGGTCAGCCCCAGCATTTT. Translated, it gives CASTLTGGGQPQHF.

This chain joins TRBV2 and TRBJ1-1; 10 positions agree with TRBD1. The germline gives CDR1 SNHLY, CDR2 FYNNEI. The CDR3 runs to 15 residues. The ends lost 7 bases at V and 1 base at J; junction bases unmatched: 6. CDR3 protein: CASTRTGGGNTEAFF. The CDR3 bases are TGTGCCAGCACCCGGACAGGGGGTGGGAACACTGAAGCTTTCTTT.

The rearrangement links TRBV3-1 to TRBJ2-1, with 10 bases that match TRBD2. Trimming at V came to 1 base and at J to 16 bases, leaving 7 bases not matched to a gene. In germline, CDR1 is LGHDT, CDR2 YNNKEL (reference sequence). CDR3 length: 13 amino acids. CDR3 nucleotides: TGTGCCAGCAGCCAAGGGTCTAGCGGGGGTATTTTCTTC. Translation: CASSQGSSGGIFF.

At least ten counts were recorded for this clonotype. The V gene is TRBV12-3 or TRBV12-4, the J gene TRBJ2-1; D not resolved. The CDR3 contains 13 residues. V shed 1 base and J shed 4 bases, with 5 bases lying between them. The CDR3 coding sequence is TGTGCCAGCAGTTTAGGTCGGTACAATGAGCAGTTCTTC. Residues: CASSLGRYNEQFF.

This clonotype was seen only a few times. The CDR3 reads CASSLVRYAFF. CDR3 DNA sequence: TGTGCCAGCAGTTTAGTGCGGTATGCTTTCTTT. The chain has TRBV12-3 or TRBV12-4 and TRBJ1-1; D ambiguous. The CDR3 is 11 residues long. V was shortened by 1 base and J by 11 bases, with 8 bases between the two germline ends.

The gene calls are TRBV7-6 and TRBJ2-3; D could derive from TRBD1 or TRBD2 (5 bases each). The CDR3 extends over 16 amino acids. Germline assignment: CDR1 SGHVS and CDR2 FNYEAQ. V lost 2 bases, J lost 0 bases, and 12 bases lay in between. The DNA for the CDR3 is TGTGCCAGCAGCTTATCTGGGACCTCTAGCACAGATACGCAGTATTTT. Protein product: CASSLSGTSSTDTQYF.

The V call is TRBV7-2, the J call TRBJ2-7; 12 bases match TRBD1. This CDR3 region has 14 residues. CDR1 is SGHTA, CDR2 FQGNSA, per germline. The junction had 5 bases not matched to a gene; V was cut back by 5 bases and J by 6 bases. The CDR3 here is CASSLRGQGAEQYF. The CDR3 nucleotides read TGTGCCAGCAGCCTTCGGGGACAGGGGGCCGAGCAGTACTTC.

This chain uses TRBV4-3 with TRBJ2-7; no clear D. The CDR3 spans 13 residues. V lost 1 base to trimming and J lost 2 bases, with 6 bases between them. Looked up from germline, CDR1 is LGHNA and CDR2 is YSLEER. This CDR3 reads CASSQAPTYEQYF. CDR3 bases: TGCGCCAGCAGCCAAGCCCCCACCTACGAGCAGTACTTC.

The J gene is TRBJ1-1, the V gene TRBV20-1; no reliable D call. The CDR3 sequence is 11 residues long. Germline loops: CDR1 DFQATT, CDR2 SNEGSKA (reference sequence). Trimming pared 3 bases from V and 3 bases from J, leaving 5 bases between. DNA of the CDR3: TGCAGTGCTAGCATGTACACTGAAGCTTTCTTT. It specifies CSASMYTEAFF.

There are many counts of this clonotype. The chain couples TRBV29-1 to TRBJ2-2, with 7 bases identical to TRBD1. V shed 8 bases and J 7 bases; nucleotides not matched to a gene: 10. The CDR3 runs 13 residues. CDR1 and CDR2 from the germline V gene are SQVTM and ANQGSEA. The CDR3 spells CSHRTGAGGELFF. CDR3 DNA: TGCAGCCACCGGACAGGCGCCGGCGGGGAGCTGTTTTTT.

The chain is built from TRBV6-2 or TRBV6-3 and TRBJ2-1, with 15 bases lining up with TRBD2. After removal of 5 bases from V and 9 bases from J, the junction contained 11 bases not matched to a gene. The CDR3 is 17 residues long. Per germline, CDR1 MNHEY and CDR2 SVGEGT. CDR3 nucleotide sequence: TGTGCCAGCAGTCTAAGACGGACTAGCGGGAGGGGGCGTGAGCAGTTCTTC. Translating it yields CASSLRRTSGRGREQFF.

This clonotype appeared a few times. The chain links TRBV5-6 to TRBJ2-7; D may be TRBD2 (7 bases). The CDR3 is 15 residues long. The V end was cut by 1 base, the J end by 2 bases, with 13 bases between. Looked up from germline, CDR1 is SGHDT and CDR2 is YYEEEE. The CDR3 reads CASSLRGARTYEQYF. The DNA of the CDR3 is TGTGCCAGCAGCTTGCGGGGGGCCCGAACCTACGAGCAGTACTTC.

J is TRBJ1-2 and V is TRBV6-2 or TRBV6-3; D is perhaps TRBD1 (6 bases). This CDR3 is built from 14 residues. V dropped 6 bases and J dropped 7 bases, with 18 bases sitting between them. The germline V gene encodes CDR1 MNHEY and CDR2 SVGEGT. CDR3 coding DNA: TGTGCCAGCAGAGAAAATACAGGGTTGTCTGGCTACACCTTC. This gives the protein CASRENTGLSGYTF.

This clonotype was counted ten times or more. V gene TRBV5-4 combines with J gene TRBJ2-2, with D perhaps matching TRBD2 (6 bases). Per the germline V gene, CDR1 is SGHNT and CDR2 is YYREEE (reference sequence). V was clipped by 2 bases and J by 5 bases, with 13 bases between them. The CDR3 has 15 residues. The CDR3 protein is CASSFGGRRTGELFF. CDR3 DNA sequence: TGTGCCAGCAGCTTTGGAGGGAGGCGTACCGGGGAGCTGTTTTTT.

The chain employs TRBV12-3 or TRBV12-4 and TRBJ1-5; possibly TRBD1 for D (6 bases). This CDR3 is 14 amino acids long. With 4 bases removed from V and 7 bases from J, the gap between germline ends came to 14 bases. CDR3 region: CASSSTGREQPQHF. The DNA for the CDR3 is TGTGCCAGCAGTTCCACAGGGCGGGAACAGCCCCAGCATTTT.

This clonotype has more than one count but fewer than ten. V gene TRBV20-1 combines with J gene TRBJ2-5, with D tentatively TRBD1 (6 bases). The CDR3 is 14 amino acids. Trimming took 0 bases from V and 2 from J, leaving 10 bases between them. CDR1 is DFQATT and CDR2 is SNEGSKA in the germline V gene (reference sequence). The CDR3 sequence: CSARERTAQETQYF. In nucleotides, the CDR3 is TGCAGTGCTAGAGAGCGGACAGCTCAAGAGACCCAGTACTTC.

The chain combines TRBV5-6 with TRBJ2-1, with TRBD2 matching 8 bases. Germline assignment: CDR1 SGHDT and CDR2 YYEEEE. With V trimmed by 9 bases and J by 10 bases, 15 bases remained unmatched. The CDR3 is 14 amino acids. The CDR3 sequence is CAMSHGLAGGEQFF. As DNA, the CDR3 is TGTGCCATGAGCCACGGACTAGCTGGGGGGGAGCAGTTCTTC.

This clonotype was seen at least ten times. V gene TRBV7-6 combines with J gene TRBJ2-2; TRBD1 might be the D (5 bases). Trimming pared 4 bases from V and 1 base from J, leaving 7 bases between. Germline assignment: CDR1 SGHVS and CDR2 FNYEAQ. The CDR3 has 14 amino acids. The CDR3 nucleotides read TGTGCCAGCAGCTCGACAGTGAACACCGGGGAGCTGTTTTTT. This gives the protein CASSSTVNTGELFF.

The chain uses TRBV20-1 and TRBJ2-5; D not resolved. The CDR3 has 13 residues. V gave up 1 base and J gave up 2 bases, with 8 bases separating them. The germline V gene has CDR1 DFQATT and CDR2 SNEGSKA (reference sequence). The CDR3 region is CSARARGQETQYF. Here the CDR3 DNA reads TGCAGTGCTAGAGCCCGTGGGCAAGAGACCCAGTACTTC.